This T cell receptor (beta chain) was recorded in a study of OX40 agonist ivuxolimab in advanced cancers. About the research overall: Two patients with cutaneous melanoma and one with hepatocellular carcinoma, three in total, showed partial responses. Study-wide results and caveats: The study found among the lowest clonal expansion in partial responders at 0.1-3.0 mg/kg.

The CDR3 totals 13 residues. Trimming left V 5 bases short and J 4 bases short, with 10 bases between. Germline-derived CDR1 and CDR2 are MNHEY and SMNVEV (reference sequence). A word on this clone: What it recognizes is unknown.

Clones were sequenced by immunoSEQ multiplex PCR, and TCRdb holds only the in-frame ones, with some missing. The profile covers fewer than 80,000 clones, with approximately 90% appearing a single time and 3% to 4% taken by the ten largest. This TCR was recovered from an adult with an advanced solid tumor such as melanoma, head and neck, liver or kidney cancer. The rearrangement links TRBV27 to TRBJ2-3; no reliable D call. Sequencing was performed on CD4+ or CD8+ T cells sorted from blood, taken in a trial of the OX40 agonist ivuxolimab. Written as DNA, the CDR3 is TGTGCCAGCAGTGGCTACATGGCAGATACGCAGTATTTT. Translation: CASSGYMADTQYF.